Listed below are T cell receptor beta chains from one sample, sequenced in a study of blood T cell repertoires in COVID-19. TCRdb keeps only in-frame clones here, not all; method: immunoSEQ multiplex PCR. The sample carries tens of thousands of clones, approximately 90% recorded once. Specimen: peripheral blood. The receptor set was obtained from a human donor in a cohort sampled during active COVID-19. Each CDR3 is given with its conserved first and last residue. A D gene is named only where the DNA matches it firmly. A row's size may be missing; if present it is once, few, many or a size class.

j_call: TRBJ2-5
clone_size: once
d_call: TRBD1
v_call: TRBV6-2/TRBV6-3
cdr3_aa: CASSYSAGTGMNQETQYF
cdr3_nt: TGTGCCAGCAGTTACTCCGCTGGGACAGGGATGAACCAAGAGACCCAGTACTTC

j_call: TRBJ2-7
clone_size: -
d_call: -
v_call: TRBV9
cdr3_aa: CASSVGALNYEQYF
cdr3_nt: TGTGCCAGCAGCGTAGGGGCGCTTAACTACGAGCAGTACTTC

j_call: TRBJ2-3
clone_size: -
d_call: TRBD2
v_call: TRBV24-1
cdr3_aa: CATSDQLLAGGTDTQYF
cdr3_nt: TGTGCCACCAGTGACCAATTACTAGCGGGCGGCACAGATACGCAGTATTTT

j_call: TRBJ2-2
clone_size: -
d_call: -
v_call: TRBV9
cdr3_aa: CASSVATSATGELFF
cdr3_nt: TGTGCCAGCAGCGTAGCTACTAGTGCCACCGGGGAGCTGTTTTTT

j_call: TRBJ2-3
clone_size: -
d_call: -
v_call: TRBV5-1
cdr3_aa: CASSLASASTDTQYF
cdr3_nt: TGCGCCAGCAGCTTGGCTAGCGCGAGCACAGATACGCAGTATTTT

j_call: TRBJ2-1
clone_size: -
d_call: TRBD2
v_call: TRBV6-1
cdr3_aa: CASSEAAGGYNEQFF
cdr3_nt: TGTGCCAGCAGTGAAGCTGCGGGAGGGTACAATGAGCAGTTCTTC

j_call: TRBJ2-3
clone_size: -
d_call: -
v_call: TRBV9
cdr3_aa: CASSQNAGTQYF
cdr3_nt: TGTGCCAGCAGCCAGAATGCAGGTACGCAGTATTTT

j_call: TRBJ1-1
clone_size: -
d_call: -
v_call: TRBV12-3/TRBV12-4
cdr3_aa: CASSRGMNTEAFF
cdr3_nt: TGTGCCAGCAGTAGGGGTATGAACACTGAAGCTTTCTTT

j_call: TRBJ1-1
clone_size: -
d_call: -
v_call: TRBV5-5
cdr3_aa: CASTPRTLNTEAFF
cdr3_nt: TGTGCCAGCACCCCGCGGACACTGAACACTGAAGCTTTCTTT

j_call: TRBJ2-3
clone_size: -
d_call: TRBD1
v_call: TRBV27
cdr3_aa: CASADRGMSTDTQYF
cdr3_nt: TGTGCCAGTGCGGACAGGGGTATGAGCACAGATACGCAGTATTTT

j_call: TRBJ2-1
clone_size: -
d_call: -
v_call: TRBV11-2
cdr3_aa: CASSLVAGDNEQFF
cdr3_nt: TGTGCCAGCAGCTTAGTGGCCGGGGACAATGAGCAGTTCTTC

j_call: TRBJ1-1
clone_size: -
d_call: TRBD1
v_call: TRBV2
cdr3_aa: CASSPRTGPSLRGTEAFF
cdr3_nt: TGTGCCAGCAGCCCACGGACAGGGCCATCATTAAGGGGCACTGAAGCTTTCTTT

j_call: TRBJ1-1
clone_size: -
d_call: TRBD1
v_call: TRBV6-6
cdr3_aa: CASLSRDRVNTEAFF
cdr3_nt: TGTGCCAGCCTAAGCCGGGACAGGGTGAACACTGAAGCTTTCTTT

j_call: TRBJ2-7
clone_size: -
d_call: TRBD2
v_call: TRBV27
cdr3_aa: CASSQILAGHYEQYF
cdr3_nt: TGTGCCAGCAGTCAGATACTAGCGGGCCACTACGAGCAGTACTTC

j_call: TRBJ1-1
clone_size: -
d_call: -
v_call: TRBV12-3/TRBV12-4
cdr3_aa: CASRSGWGTEAFF
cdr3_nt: TGTGCCAGCAGGTCGGGGTGGGGCACTGAAGCTTTCTTT

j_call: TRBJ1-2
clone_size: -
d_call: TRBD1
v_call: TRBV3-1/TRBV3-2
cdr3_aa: CASSHKGQGVYGYTF
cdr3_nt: TGTGCCAGCAGCCATAAGGGACAGGGGGTCTATGGCTACACCTTC

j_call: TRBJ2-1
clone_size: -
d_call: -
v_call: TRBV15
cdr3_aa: CATSRGLVYNEQFF
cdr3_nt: TGTGCCACCAGCAGAGGTCTAGTTTACAATGAGCAGTTCTTC

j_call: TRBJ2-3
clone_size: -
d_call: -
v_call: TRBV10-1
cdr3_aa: CASSPGLNTDTQYF
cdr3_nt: TGCGCCAGCAGTCCGGGACTTAACACAGATACGCAGTATTTT

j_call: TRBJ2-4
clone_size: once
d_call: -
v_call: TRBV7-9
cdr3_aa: CASSNQDLLAKNIQYF
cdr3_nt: TGTGCCAGCAGCAACCAAGATTTACTAGCCAAAAACATTCAGTACTTC

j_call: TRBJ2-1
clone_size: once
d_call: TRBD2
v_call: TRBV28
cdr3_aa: CASSLSGLAGSSSYNEQFF
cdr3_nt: TGTGCCAGCAGTTTATCGGGACTAGCGGGCTCGAGCTCCTACAATGAGCAGTTCTTC

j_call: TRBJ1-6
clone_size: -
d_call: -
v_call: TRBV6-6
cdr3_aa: CASSYSGDNSPLHF
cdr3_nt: TGTGCCAGCAGTTACTCGGGAGATAATTCACCCCTCCACTTT

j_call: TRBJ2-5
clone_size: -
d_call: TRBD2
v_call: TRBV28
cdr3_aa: CASSLVLAGGTETQYF
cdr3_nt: TGTGCCAGCAGTTTAGTCCTAGCGGGAGGGACTGAGACCCAGTACTTC

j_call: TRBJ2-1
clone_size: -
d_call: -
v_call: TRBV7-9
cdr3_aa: CASSFPVTTYNEQFF
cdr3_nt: TGTGCCAGCAGCTTTCCCGTGACAACCTACAATGAGCAGTTCTTC

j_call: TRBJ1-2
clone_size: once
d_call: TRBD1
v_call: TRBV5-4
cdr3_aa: CASSSQQGVYGYTF
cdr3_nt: TGTGCCAGCAGCTCCCAACAGGGGGTTTATGGCTACACCTTC

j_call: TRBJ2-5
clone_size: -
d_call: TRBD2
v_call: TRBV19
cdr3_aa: CASSMGLAAQETQYF
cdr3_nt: TGTGCCAGTAGTATGGGACTAGCGGCGCAAGAGACCCAGTACTTC

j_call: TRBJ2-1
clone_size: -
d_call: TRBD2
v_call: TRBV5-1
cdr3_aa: CASSVSLANSYNEQFF
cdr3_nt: TGCGCCAGCAGCGTCTCACTAGCGAACTCCTACAATGAGCAGTTCTTC

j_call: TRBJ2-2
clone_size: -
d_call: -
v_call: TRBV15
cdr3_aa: CATSNLGQGGTGELFF
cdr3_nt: TGTGCCACCAGCAATCTAGGGCAGGGCGGCACCGGGGAGCTGTTTTTT

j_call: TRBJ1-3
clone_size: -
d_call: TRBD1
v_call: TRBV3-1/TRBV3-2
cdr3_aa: CASSPRTGGGNTIYF
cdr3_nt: TGTGCCAGCAGCCCCCGGACAGGGGGTGGAAACACCATATATTTT

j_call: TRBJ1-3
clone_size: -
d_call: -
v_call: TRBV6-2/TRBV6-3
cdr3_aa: CASSYEGSGNTIYF
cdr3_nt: TGTGCCAGCAGTTACGAGGGTTCTGGAAACACCATATATTTT

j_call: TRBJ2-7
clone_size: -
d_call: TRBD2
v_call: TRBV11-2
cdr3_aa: CASSLEAGGEQYF
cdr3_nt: TGTGCCAGCAGCTTAGAAGCGGGGGGCGAGCAGTACTTC

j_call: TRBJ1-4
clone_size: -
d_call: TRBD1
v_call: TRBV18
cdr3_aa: CASSPPPGQSNEKLFF
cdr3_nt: TGTGCCAGCTCACCCCCCCCGGGACAGAGTAATGAAAAACTGTTTTTT

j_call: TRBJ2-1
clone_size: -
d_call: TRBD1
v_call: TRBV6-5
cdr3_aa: CASSYDRGNEQFF
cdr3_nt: TGTGCCAGCAGTTATGACAGGGGCAATGAGCAGTTCTTC

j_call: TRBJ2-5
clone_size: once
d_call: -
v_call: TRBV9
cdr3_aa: CASSPWGEVRETQYF
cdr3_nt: TGTGCCAGCAGCCCCTGGGGGGAAGTGAGGGAGACCCAGTACTTC

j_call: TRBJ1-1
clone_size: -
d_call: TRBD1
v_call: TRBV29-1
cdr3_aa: CSADQGALAEAFF
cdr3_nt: TGCAGCGCCGATCAGGGGGCCCTCGCTGAAGCTTTCTTT

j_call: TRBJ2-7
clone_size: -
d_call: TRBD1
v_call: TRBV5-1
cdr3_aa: CASSTKGQGTYEQYF
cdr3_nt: TGCGCCAGCAGCACGAAGGGACAGGGCACCTACGAGCAGTACTTC

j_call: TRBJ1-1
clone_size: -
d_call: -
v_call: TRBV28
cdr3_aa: CASSEQGQRVAFF
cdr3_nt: TGTGCCAGCAGTGAACAGGGTCAGAGAGTAGCTTTCTTT

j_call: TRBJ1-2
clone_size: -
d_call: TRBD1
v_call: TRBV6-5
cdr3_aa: CATSEQGIGYGYTF
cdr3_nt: TGTGCCACCTCCGAACAGGGGATTGGATATGGCTACACCTTC

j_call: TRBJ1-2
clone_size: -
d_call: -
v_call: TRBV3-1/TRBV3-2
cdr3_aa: CASSEPQGLGYGYTF
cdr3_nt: TGTGCCAGCAGCGAACCCCAGGGGTTAGGCTATGGCTACACCTTC

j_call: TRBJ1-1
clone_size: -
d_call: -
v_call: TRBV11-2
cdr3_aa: CASSFDHRAMNTEAFF
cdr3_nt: TGTGCCAGCAGCTTCGACCACAGGGCCATGAACACTGAAGCTTTCTTT

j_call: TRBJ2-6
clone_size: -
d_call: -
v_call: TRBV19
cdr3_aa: CASTVRSGANVLTF
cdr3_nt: TGTGCCAGTACTGTGCGCTCTGGGGCCAACGTCCTGACTTTC

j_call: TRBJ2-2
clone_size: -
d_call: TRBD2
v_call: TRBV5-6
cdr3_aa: CASSPDGLVYAGELFF
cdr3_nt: TGTGCCAGCAGCCCGGACGGACTAGTTTATGCCGGGGAGCTGTTTTTT

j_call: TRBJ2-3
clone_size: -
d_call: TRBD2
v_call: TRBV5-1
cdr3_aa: CASSPLAGENTQYF
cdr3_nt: TGCGCCAGCAGCCCCCTAGCGGGAGAGAACACGCAGTATTTT

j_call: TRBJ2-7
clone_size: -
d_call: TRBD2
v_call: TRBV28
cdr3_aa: CASSLRGGSYEQYF
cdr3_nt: TGTGCCAGCAGTTTACGCGGGGGATCCTACGAGCAGTACTTC

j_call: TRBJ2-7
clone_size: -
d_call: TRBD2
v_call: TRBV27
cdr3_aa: CASSSHEREASYEQYF
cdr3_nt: TGTGCCAGCAGTTCTCATGAGCGGGAGGCTTCCTACGAGCAGTACTTC

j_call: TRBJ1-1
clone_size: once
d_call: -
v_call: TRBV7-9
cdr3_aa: CASSLGQNTEAFF
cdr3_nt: TGTGCCAGCAGCTTAGGACAGAACACTGAAGCTTTCTTT

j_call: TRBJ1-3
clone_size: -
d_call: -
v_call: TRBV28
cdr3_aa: CASRSHLSSGNTIYF
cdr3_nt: TGTGCCAGCAGATCCCATCTGAGCTCTGGAAACACCATATATTTT

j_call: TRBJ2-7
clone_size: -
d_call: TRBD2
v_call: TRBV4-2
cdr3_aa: CASSQDLPSGSSYEQYF
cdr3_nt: TGTGCCAGCAGCCAAGATCTCCCTAGCGGGAGCTCCTACGAGCAGTACTTC

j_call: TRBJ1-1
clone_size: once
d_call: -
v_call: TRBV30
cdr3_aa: CAWGMGQNTEAFF
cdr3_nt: TGTGCCTGGGGCATGGGACAGAACACTGAAGCTTTCTTT

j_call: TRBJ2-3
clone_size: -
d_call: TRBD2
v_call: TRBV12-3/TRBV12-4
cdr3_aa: CASRTSGADTQYF
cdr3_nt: TGTGCCAGCAGGACTAGCGGGGCAGATACGCAGTATTTT

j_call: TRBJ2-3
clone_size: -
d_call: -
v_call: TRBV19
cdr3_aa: CASSIGRASTDTQYF
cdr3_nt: TGTGCCAGTAGTATCGGCAGGGCTAGCACAGATACGCAGTATTTT

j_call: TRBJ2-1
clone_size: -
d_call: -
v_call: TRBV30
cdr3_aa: CAWSQVNSYNEQFF
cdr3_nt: TGTGCCTGGAGTCAGGTCAACTCCTACAATGAGCAGTTCTTC